This T cell receptor (beta chain) originates from a study of long-term antiretroviral therapy in people with HIV. Study-wide results and caveats: Sampling of blood ran from the mid-2000s to the late 2010s, and older ART regimens were possibly in use. Against controls, HIV repertoires showed narrower ranges of CDR3 length.

Researchers report immunoSEQ v3.0 was run at survey level. What sequencing targeted per sample was 40,000-50,000 T-cell genomes. TCRdb keeps only in-frame clones here, not all; method: immunoSEQ multiplex PCR. The sample includes over 15,000 clones, more than 70% of them seen just once. Held in samples before DNA extraction were about 0.9-11 million cryopreserved PBMC. A word on this clone: The antigen remains undetermined.

The CDR3 sequence is 16 residues long. Germline assignment: CDR1 MGHDK and CDR2 SYGVNS. The V and J ends lost 4 bases and 8 bases respectively, with 20 bases between them. The receptor comes from a man between 18 and 29 years old with HIV. Sequencing was performed on unsorted PBMCs, taken 0.1 years before starting antiretroviral therapy. The genes are TRBV25-1 and TRBJ1-4; weak D call: TRBD1 (5 bases). The CDR3 DNA sequence: TGTGCCAGCAGTGGGCAAGACAGCGCTCGGAGGGAAAAACTGTTTTTT. Its protein is CASSGQDSARREKLFF. Together with reference TRBV25-1 and TRBJ1-4, the CDR3 gives the full variable domain: EADIYQTPRYLVIGTGKKITLECSQTMGHDKMYWYQQDPGMELHLIHYSYGVNSTEKGDLSSESTVSRIRTEHFPLTLESARPSHTSQYLCASSGQDSARREKLFFGSGTQLSVL.